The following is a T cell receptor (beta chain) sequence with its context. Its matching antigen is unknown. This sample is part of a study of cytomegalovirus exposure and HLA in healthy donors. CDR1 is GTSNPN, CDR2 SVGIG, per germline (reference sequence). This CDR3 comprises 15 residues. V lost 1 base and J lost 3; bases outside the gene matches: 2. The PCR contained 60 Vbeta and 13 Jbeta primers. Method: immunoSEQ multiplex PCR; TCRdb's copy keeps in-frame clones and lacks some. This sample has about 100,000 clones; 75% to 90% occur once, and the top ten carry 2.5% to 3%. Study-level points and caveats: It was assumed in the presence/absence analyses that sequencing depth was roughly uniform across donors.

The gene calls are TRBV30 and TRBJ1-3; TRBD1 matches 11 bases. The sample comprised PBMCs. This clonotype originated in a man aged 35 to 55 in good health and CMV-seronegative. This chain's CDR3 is CAWSGTGGFGNTIYF. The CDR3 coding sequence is TGTGCCTGGAGTGGGACAGGGGGCTTTGGAAACACCATATATTTT.